This TCR beta chain was recovered during a study of blood T cell repertoires in COVID-19 (dated by TCRdb to 2018 to 2020). With regard to the full study: Samples covering the acute and convalescent phases of COVID-19 were provided by collaborators in the United States, Italy and Spain. The prospective study material was composed of cDNA or gDNA derived from T cells, B-cell-depleted T cells, or PBMCs. Where HLA class I and class II types were available, the types were taken from metadata supplied by the sample provider, not from assay-based typing. Subjects who had been exposed to COVID-19, were actively infected with it, or had recovered from it provided the deeply sampled blood TCRbeta repertoires that made up the dataset. The repertoires were released in a freely available public database meant as a resource for research on the immune response to SARS-CoV-2. Sample metadata almost always included a de-identified subject ID, COVID-19 status, age in years and sex. The samples were drawn from the first 160 participants of the ongoing ImmuneRACE study and from 1,254 subjects provided by 6 global collaborators. Beyond this particular receptor, the publication reports: The amount of clinical and demographic metadata varied by source and participant and was provided uncurated.

V gives up 2 bases and J gives up 6 bases, and the segment between their germline ends measures 8 bases. CDR1 and CDR2 are drawn from the germline V gene: SGHNT, YENEEA. CDR3 length: 12 amino acids, cysteine to phenylalanine. Only the CDR3 DNA stays, 36 bases, in frame from base 1. Participants in the prospective study were aged roughly 18 to 100 years, lived in some 24 United States geographic areas, and enrolled through a virtual design. In the prospective study, cohorts were assigned on the basis of participant-reported clinical history obtained from a screening survey and a study questionnaire. ImmuneRACE Cohort 3 recovered participants were defined by two consecutive negative NP/OP PCR tests, healthcare professional clearance, or symptom resolution. In the prospective study, mobile phlebotomists collected whole blood, serum and a nasopharyngeal or oropharyngeal swab from each participant. Participants in the prospective study had the option to provide additional blood draws and questionnaires over an approximately 2-month period. Prospective study blood samples were shipped either frozen or at room temperature before DNA extraction.

TCRbeta CDR3 regions were amplified from genomic DNA by means of the immunoSEQ Assay, a bias-controlled multiplex PCR. Turning to the authors' computational methods: Nucleated cell counts per sample were estimated from amplification of reference gene primers within the assay. Sequence reads were collapsed and filtered to measure the absolute abundance of every unique TCRbeta CDR3 rearrangement. For each sample, productive Simpson clonality was calculated as the square root of Simpson's diversity index across productive rearrangements. This immuneACCESS table, as held by TCRdb, lists in-frame sequences with V and J called but not all clones. Of the missing ones, under half trace to an unresolved V gene in checked studies; the others have no known cause. V, J and clone size reflect that table, while D and trimming were determined from the DNA. The sample table records around 480,000 clones; about 90% of these occur just once. Of the sample, 0.7% is held by the ten largest clones.

Concerning this clone itself: Its antigen target is currently unknown. Per-nucleotide qualities are absent, and no much larger clonotype sits a single base away.

Sample: PBMCs or T cells enriched from blood (not recorded which). This receptor was identified in a woman aged 18-29 years who had recovered from COVID-19. Recombination joined TRBV11-3 with TRBJ2-7; the D gene is possibly TRBD2, with 5 bases matching. The CDR3 here reads CASSLSGGEQYF. The nucleotides are TGTGCCAGCAGCTTATCAGGAGGCGAGCAGTACTTC. This CDR3, with the reference TRBV11-3 and TRBJ2-7 proteins standing in past its ends, gives the full variable domain EAGVVQSPRYKIIEKKQPVAFWCNPISGHNTLYWYLQNLGQGPELLIRYENEEAVDDSQLPKDRFSAERLKGVDSTLKIQPAELGDSAVYLCASSLSGGEQYFGPGTRLTVT.